These 2 T cell receptor beta chains came from one sample sequenced in a study of T-cell memory formation after mild COVID-19. In TCRdb, the 5' RACE reads were re-called with MiXCR into one record per CDR3 protein. Of 350,000 to 400,000 distinct CDR3 sequences in the sample, approximately 14% were seen once. Material for sequencing was PBMCs or a T cell subset sorted from them (not recorded which). These receptor sequences come from a man younger than 35 who had mild COVID-19 (a few samples of this study predate the infection). Cell type and time point are not known.

Only a few counts were recorded for this clonotype. V usage is TRBV20-1 and J usage is TRBJ2-3, with 11 bases matching TRBD2. Germline CDR1 DFQATT, CDR2 SNEGSKA (reference sequence). After removal of 6 bases from V and 3 bases from J, the junction contained 5 bases not matched to a gene. The length of the CDR3 is 14 residues. Written as DNA, the CDR3 is TGCAGTGCCTATAGCGGGGGGGCTACAGATACGCAGTATTTT. This sequence encodes CSAYSGGATDTQYF.

This clonotype has more than one count but fewer than ten. CDR3 amino acids: CASSKTGRYEQYF. The CDR3 DNA sequence: TGTGCCAGCAGCAAGACAGGAAGATACGAGCAGTACTTC. The chain has TRBV4-2 and TRBJ2-7, with a tentative D call TRBD1 (6 bases). Germline V CDR1 and CDR2: LGHNA, YNFKEQ. The CDR3 has 13 residues. Trimming shortened V by 5 bases and J by 4 bases, and 12 bases separated the two germline ends.